The 27 T cell receptor beta chains below all came from one sample that was sequenced in a study of cytomegalovirus exposure and HLA in healthy donors. The table came from immunoSEQ multiplex PCR; TCRdb's copy has only in-frame clones and leaves some out. This table has a few hundred thousand clones, over 80% appearing once. The sample was PBMCs. These receptors were collected from a woman between 25 and 40 years old in good health and CMV-seropositive.

V usage is TRBV7-6 and J usage is TRBJ1-5; no clear D. Between the trimmed V and J ends, which lost 2 bases and 1 base, there was a span of 12 bases. The CDR3 spans 16 residues. The V gene's germline CDR1 is SGHVS and CDR2 FNYEAQ. The CDR3 nucleotides read TGTGCCAGCAGCTTAACAGCGGTCGGGAGCAATCAGCCCCAGCATTTT. Amino acids: CASSLTAVGSNQPQHF. Full variable domain (missing parts from reference TRBV7-6 and TRBJ1-5): GAGVSQSPRYKVTKRGQDVALRCDPISGHVSLYWYRQALGQGPEFLTYFNYEAQQDKSGLPNDRFSAERPEGSISTLTIQRTEQRDSAMYRCASSLTAVGSNQPQHFGDGTRLSIL.

The genes are TRBV29-1 and TRBJ2-7, with 14 positions matching TRBD2. The CDR3 runs to 13 residues. Losses at the gene ends were 6 bases for V and 3 bases for J; bases not matched to a gene: 1. Germline CDR1 is SQVTM and CDR2 is ANQGSEA. The DNA of the CDR3 is TGCAGCGTCGGACTAGCGGGAGGCTACGAGCAGTACTTC. This sequence encodes CSVGLAGGYEQYF.

This clone was seen only a few times. V usage is TRBV4-1 and J usage is TRBJ2-7, with D perhaps matching TRBD2 (5 bases). Germline lookup yields CDR1 MGHRA and CDR2 YSYEKL. The CDR3 extends over 14 amino acids. Trimming took off 1 base at V and 4 bases at J, with 11 bases between the two ends. As DNA, the CDR3 is TGCGCCAGCAGCCAAGGAAGCGGTTCGTACGAGCAGTACTTC. Amino acid sequence: CASSQGSGSYEQYF.

The rearrangement uses TRBV30 and TRBJ2-5, with 8 positions matching TRBD1. Germline V lookup: CDR1 GTSNPN, CDR2 SVGIG (reference sequence). The CDR3 is 15 residues long. V shed 2 bases and J 4 bases; nucleotides not matched to a gene: 9. In DNA, the CDR3 is TGTGCCTGGAGTCCCAGGACAGGGTGGGCAGAGACCCAGTACTTC. Its protein is CAWSPRTGWAETQYF.

This clone was counted a single time. The chain couples TRBV27 to TRBJ2-2, with no clear D. V was clipped by 8 bases and J by 3 bases, with 10 bases between them. The CDR3 contains 13 residues. Germline lookup yields CDR1 MNHEY and CDR2 SMNVEV (reference sequence). CDR3 sequence: CASRQAYTGELFF. The CDR3 DNA sequence: TGTGCCAGCCGGCAGGCTTACACCGGGGAGCTGTTTTTT.

This clone showed up just a few times. This sequence joins TRBV10-3 and TRBJ2-2; the D gene is possibly TRBD2 (6 bases). Germline-derived CDR1 and CDR2 are ENHRY and SYGVKD. Trimming left V 8 bases short and J 1 base short, with 8 bases between. The CDR3 runs to 13 residues. The CDR3 DNA reads as TGTGCCATCGGAGCGGGGAACACCGGGGAGCTGTTTTTT. Protein product: CAIGAGNTGELFF.

The rearrangement joins TRBV7-2 to TRBJ2-7, with D possibly called TRBD1 or TRBD2 (5 bases each). Looked up from germline, CDR1 is SGHTA and CDR2 is FQGNSA. The CDR3 loop spans 14 amino acids. V was cut by 5 bases and J by 1 base, with 12 bases left in between. The DNA for the CDR3 is TGTGCCAGCAGCGACTGGGACGGATCCTACGAGCAGTACTTC. It specifies CASSDWDGSYEQYF. The whole variable domain, remainder taken from reference TRBV7-2 and TRBJ2-7, is GAGVSQSPSNKVTEKGKDVELRCDPISGHTALYWYRQSLGQGLEFLIYFQGNSAPDKSGLPSDRFSAERTGGSVSTLTIQRTQQEDSAVYLCASSDWDGSYEQYFGPGTRLTVT.

The chain couples TRBV11-2 to TRBJ1-1, with D possibly being TRBD1 (6 bases). V was cut by 2 bases and J by 8 bases, with 18 bases left in between. This CDR3 has 15 amino acids. Germline CDR1 and CDR2: SGHAT and FQNNGV. CDR3 protein: CASSLRGETGLEAFF. CDR3 coding DNA: TGTGCCAGCAGCTTAAGGGGGGAAACAGGGCTGGAAGCTTTCTTT.

This sequence joins TRBV11-3 and TRBJ2-7; D is unclear. The CDR3 loop spans 12 amino acids. The V and J ends lost 10 bases and 4 bases respectively, with 14 bases between them. Germline V gene lookup returns CDR1 SGHNT and CDR2 YENEEA. The CDR3 coding sequence is TGTGCCACGGGTGAGCTCCAGTACGAGCAGTACTTC. Translating it yields CATGELQYEQYF.

This clone has a single count. The rearrangement joins TRBV7-8 to TRBJ2-6, with TRBD2 as a possible D gene (6 bases). CDR1 and CDR2 from the germline V gene are SGHVS and FQNEAQ. The CDR3 has 17 amino acids. With 5 bases removed from V and 2 bases from J, the gap between germline ends came to 16 bases. The CDR3 loop reads CASSHTYGRTGANVLTF. The CDR3 nucleotides are TGTGCCAGCAGCCATACTTATGGGAGGACTGGGGCCAACGTCCTGACTTTC.

The chain is built from TRBV5-1 and TRBJ2-1; TRBD2 is a possible D gene (5 bases). The CDR3 sequence is 13 residues long. Deletions cut 7 bases from V and 4 bases from J, with 12 bases between. Germline V gives CDR1 SGHRS, CDR2 YFSETQ. The DNA for the CDR3 is TGCGCCAGCCATCATTTAGCGTACAATGAGCAGTTCTTC. As protein: CASHHLAYNEQFF.

The chain combines TRBV7-8 with TRBJ1-2; 9 positions agree with TRBD1. The J segment lost 3 bases and the V segment lost 1 base, leaving 0 bases of the junction unmatched. This CDR3 comprises 14 residues. Looked up from germline, CDR1 is SGHVS and CDR2 is FQNEAQ. This chain's CDR3 is CASSLGTGDYGYTF. The CDR3 region has the DNA TGTGCCAGCAGCTTAGGGACAGGGGACTATGGCTACACCTTC.

A few counts support this clone. The V call is TRBV15, the J call TRBJ2-2, with D tentatively TRBD1 (6 bases). The V gene lost 5 bases and the J gene lost 7 bases, with 11 bases spanning the gap. This CDR3 has 13 residues. Germline CDR1 LNHNV, CDR2 YYDKDF (reference sequence). This CDR3 is CATSPGDGGELFF. Written as DNA, the CDR3 is TGTGCCACCAGCCCAGGGGACGGCGGGGAGCTGTTTTTT.

CDR3 residues: CASSYAGAATGELFF. CDR3 sequence (DNA): TGTGCCAGCAGTTACGCAGGGGCCGCCACCGGGGAGCTGTTTTTT. The chain couples TRBV6-5 to TRBJ2-2, with D perhaps matching TRBD1 (6 bases). V was shortened by 2 bases and J by 4 bases, with 11 bases between the two germline ends. Germline CDR1 and CDR2: MNHEY and SVGAGI. This CDR3 is 15 amino acids long.

The gene calls are TRBV18 and TRBJ2-7, with 8 bases aligning to TRBD2. This CDR3 comprises 13 residues. V lost 6 bases to trimming and J lost 5 bases; unmatched junction nucleotides: 6. Looked up from germline, CDR1 is KGHSH and CDR2 is LQKENI. The CDR3: CASSERGIDEQYF. The CDR3 coding sequence is TGTGCCAGCTCCGAGCGGGGGATCGACGAGCAGTACTTC.

This clone has more than one count but fewer than ten. J is TRBJ2-1 and V is TRBV7-3, with TRBD2 matching over 12 bases. Trimming took 3 bases from V and 10 from J; bases not matched to a gene: 4. This CDR3 has 14 amino acids. CDR1 SGHTA and CDR2 FQGTGA come from the germline V gene. The CDR3 loop reads CASSLTSGSPEQFF. The CDR3 bases are TGTGCCAGCAGCTTGACTAGCGGGAGCCCAGAGCAGTTCTTC. The full variable domain, with the rest looked up from reference TRBV7-3 and TRBJ2-1, is GAGVSQTPSNKVTEKGKYVELRCDPISGHTALYWYRQSLGQGPEFLIYFQGTGAADDSGLPNDRFFAVRPEGSVSTLKIQRTERGDSAVYLCASSLTSGSPEQFFGPGTRLTVL.

J is TRBJ1-1 and V is TRBV6-5; D uncertain. Trimming removed 2 bases from V and 7 bases from J, with 17 bases in between. Germline lookup yields CDR1 MNHEY and CDR2 SVGAGI. The CDR3 is made up of 15 amino acids. CDR3 in DNA: TGTGCCAGCAGTTACGGGTGGCGTCTCTCGGGTGAAGCTTTCTTT. It specifies CASSYGWRLSGEAFF.

The rearrangement uses TRBV6-1 and TRBJ2-7; 12 nucleotides align to TRBD2. The CDR3 covers 15 residues. The germline gives CDR1 MNHNS, CDR2 SASEGT. V shed 3 bases, J shed 3 bases, and the junction held 3 bases outside the gene matches. The CDR3 spells CASSERTSGNYEQYF. CDR3 coding DNA: TGTGCCAGCAGTGAGAGGACTAGCGGGAACTACGAGCAGTACTTC.

The CDR3 DNA follows: TGTGCCAGCAGTGAAGCCGAGTTGTCTATCTATGGCTACACCTTC. Amino acid sequence: CASSEAELSIYGYTF. This sequence joins TRBV6-1 and TRBJ1-2; D unclear. Between the trimmed V and J ends, which lost 0 bases and 4 bases, there was a span of 12 bases. The CDR3 spans 15 residues. Germline V gene sequence: CDR1 MNHNS, CDR2 SASEGT.

This chain joins TRBV10-3 and TRBJ2-7; no reliable D call. With 5 bases removed from V and 4 bases from J, the gap between germline ends came to 18 bases. Germline CDR1 is ENHRY and CDR2 is SYGVKD. The CDR3 is 15 amino acids. The CDR3 spells CAISSGPTQRYEQYF. The CDR3 DNA is TGTGCCATCAGTTCGGGTCCAACCCAACGATACGAGCAGTACTTC.

This chain connects TRBV30 to TRBJ2-7, with D possibly TRBD1 on 5 matching bases. Germline loops: CDR1 GTSNPN, CDR2 SVGIG (reference sequence). The CDR3 extends over 13 amino acids. V lost 5 bases and J 0 bases, leaving 11 bases between the germline ends. The CDR3 reads CAWDSHSSYEQYF. The CDR3 DNA reads TGTGCCTGGGACAGTCACAGCTCCTACGAGCAGTACTTC. The variable domain in full, completed from reference TRBV30 and TRBJ2-7, reads SQTIHQWPATLVQPVGSPLSLECTVEGTSNPNLYWYRQAAGRGLQLLFYSVGIGQISSEVPQNLSASRPQDRQFILSSKKLLLSDSGFYLCAWDSHSSYEQYFGPGTRLTVT.

CDR3 bases: TGTGCCAGCAGCGTCTACACTGGGCATGAGCAGTTCTTC. Protein sequence: CASSVYTGHEQFF. The V gene is TRBV6-1, the J gene TRBJ2-1; D not resolved. Trimming took off 6 bases at V and 8 bases at J, with 14 bases between the two ends. This CDR3 has 13 amino acids. CDR1 MNHNS and CDR2 SASEGT come from the germline V gene.

The chain joins TRBV5-6 to TRBJ1-1, with TRBD1 as a possible D gene (5 bases). Between the trimmed V and J ends, which lost 2 bases and 0 bases, there was a span of 14 bases. The CDR3 extends over 16 amino acids. The germline CDR1 and CDR2 sequences are SGHDT and YYEEEE. CDR3 coding DNA: TGTGCCAGCAGCTTCCAGGGCCCTTTAATGAACACTGAAGCTTTCTTT. Translated: CASSFQGPLMNTEAFF.

This clone was seen only a few times. A far larger clone is off by one base, so a read error is likely. Additional DNA sequences in this sample encode the identical CDR3. This chain joins TRBV6-4 and TRBJ2-2; D not certain. With 2 bases removed from V and 3 bases from J, the gap between germline ends came to 4 bases. The CDR3 has 13 residues. Germline values: CDR1 MRHNA, CDR2 SNTAGT. The CDR3 DNA is TGTGCCAGCAGTGACGGGTACACCGGGGAGCTGTTTTTT. Its protein product is CASSDGYTGELFF.

The genes are TRBV12-5 and TRBJ1-2; D gene uncertain. The V gene lost 1 base and the J gene lost 5 bases, with 8 bases spanning the gap. In germline, CDR1 is LGHNT, CDR2 FRNRAP. This CDR3 is 13 amino acids long. CDR3 sequence (DNA): TGTGCTAGTGGTTTGGGCCCTATGTATGGCTACACCTTC. It translates to CASGLGPMYGYTF.

The J gene is TRBJ2-3, the V gene TRBV30; 7 bases are shared with TRBD1. J gave up 4 bases and V 4 bases, and 17 bases lay outside the gene matches. Germline CDR1 is GTSNPN and CDR2 is SVGIG (reference sequence). This CDR3 spans 17 amino acids. CDR3 bases: TGTGCCTGGACTCGACGACCGGTTAGGGGGCGATCAGATACGCAGTATTTT. Its protein is CAWTRRPVRGRSDTQYF. The full variable domain, with the rest looked up from reference TRBV30 and TRBJ2-3, is SQTIHQWPATLVQPVGSPLSLECTVEGTSNPNLYWYRQAAGRGLQLLFYSVGIGQISSEVPQNLSASRPQDRQFILSSKKLLLSDSGFYLCAWTRRPVRGRSDTQYFGPGTRLTVL.

The gene calls are TRBV30 and TRBJ1-1, with 9 positions matching TRBD1. The length of the CDR3 is 12 residues. V lost 2 bases and J lost 9; bases outside the gene matches: 4. The V gene's germline CDR1 is GTSNPN and CDR2 SVGIG (reference sequence). CDR3 region: CAWSTQGAKAFF. The CDR3 DNA follows: TGTGCCTGGAGTACACAGGGGGCCAAAGCTTTCTTT.